Listed below are T cell receptor beta chains from one sample, sequenced in a study of Tregs in tolerant kidney transplant recipients. Data came from immunoSEQ multiplex PCR; TCRdb stores just in-frame clones and leaves some out. The sample holds 550 to 650 clones, about 94% seen once. These receptors lack a known antigen. Sample: Tregs from blood cultured with allogeneic cells, taken before the transplant. Receptors were obtained from a human patient who received a combined kidney and bone marrow transplant. The CDR3 runs from the conserved cysteine through the conserved F or W. The D gene is left open where the match is weak. Clone size is given for some rows only: seen once, a few or many times, or a class if the clone is expanded.

clone_size: -
cdr3_length: 18
j_call: TRBJ2-1
d_call: TRBD2
v_call: TRBV4-1
cdr3_aa: CASSQTLAGGPEYNEQFF
cdr3_nt: TGCGCCAGCAGCCAAACCTTAGCGGGAGGCCCGGAATACAATGAGCAGTTCTTC

clone_size: -
cdr3_length: 17
j_call: TRBJ1-5
d_call: -
v_call: TRBV28
cdr3_aa: CASSITPHSVSNQPQHF
cdr3_nt: TGTGCCAGCAGCATTACCCCCCATTCGGTTAGCAATCAGCCCCAGCATTTT

clone_size: -
cdr3_length: 17
j_call: TRBJ2-1
d_call: TRBD2
v_call: TRBV30
cdr3_aa: CACTGLATVGAYNEQFF
cdr3_nt: TGTGCCTGTACGGGACTAGCGACCGTGGGAGCCTACAATGAGCAGTTCTTC

clone_size: -
cdr3_length: 12
j_call: TRBJ2-7
d_call: -
v_call: TRBV18
cdr3_aa: CASSPTGYEQYF
cdr3_nt: TGTGCCAGCTCACCGACAGGTTACGAGCAGTACTTC

clone_size: -
cdr3_length: 14
j_call: TRBJ1-3
d_call: -
v_call: TRBV9
cdr3_aa: CASSRGNSGNTIYF
cdr3_nt: TGTGCCAGCAGCCGAGGGAACTCTGGAAACACCATATATTTT

clone_size: once
cdr3_length: 11
j_call: TRBJ2-4
d_call: TRBD2
v_call: TRBV28
cdr3_aa: CASSKLAEQYF
cdr3_nt: TGTGCCAGCAGCAAACTAGCGGAACAGTACTTC

clone_size: once
cdr3_length: 14
j_call: TRBJ1-4
d_call: -
v_call: TRBV2
cdr3_aa: CASSGGTSSEKLFF
cdr3_nt: TGTGCCAGCAGTGGTGGGACCTCGAGTGAAAAACTGTTTTTT

clone_size: once
cdr3_length: 14
j_call: TRBJ2-3
d_call: TRBD1
v_call: TRBV5-1
cdr3_aa: CASTQGIATDTQYF
cdr3_nt: TGCGCCAGCACACAGGGGATCGCGACAGATACGCAGTATTTT

clone_size: -
cdr3_length: 16
j_call: TRBJ1-5
d_call: -
v_call: TRBV6-6
cdr3_aa: CASSYSGVAPNQPQHF
cdr3_nt: TGTGCCAGCAGTTACTCGGGGGTGGCCCCGAATCAGCCCCAGCATTTT

clone_size: -
cdr3_length: 18
j_call: TRBJ2-6
d_call: -
v_call: TRBV1
cdr3_aa: CTSRCARLCTNRANVLTF
cdr3_nt: TGCACCAGCAGGTGTGCTCGTTTGTGCACAAATCGGGCCAACGTCCTGACTTTC

clone_size: once
cdr3_length: 11
j_call: TRBJ2-5
d_call: -
v_call: TRBV6-1
cdr3_aa: CASSEWETQYF
cdr3_nt: TGTGCCAGCAGTGAATGGGAGACCCAGTACTTC

clone_size: -
cdr3_length: 16
j_call: TRBJ2-7
d_call: -
v_call: TRBV4-2
cdr3_aa: CASSQKSGSNSYEQYF
cdr3_nt: TGTGCCAGCAGCCAGAAAAGCGGGTCGAACTCCTACGAGCAGTACTTC

clone_size: -
cdr3_length: 15
j_call: TRBJ2-7
d_call: -
v_call: TRBV6-5
cdr3_aa: CASRPQADPAYEQYF
cdr3_nt: TGTGCCAGCAGGCCTCAAGCGGACCCAGCCTACGAGCAGTACTTC

clone_size: -
cdr3_length: 20
j_call: TRBJ2-6
d_call: -
v_call: TRBV2
cdr3_aa: CASSEGGIGGRRGGANVLTF
cdr3_nt: TGTGCCAGCAGTGAAGGGGGTATCGGCGGCAGGAGGGGTGGGGCCAACGTCCTGACTTTC

clone_size: -
cdr3_length: 16
j_call: TRBJ1-1
d_call: -
v_call: TRBV7-8
cdr3_aa: CASSIVSGRGNTEAFF
cdr3_nt: TGTGCCAGCAGCATAGTATCCGGACGGGGGAACACTGAAGCTTTCTTT

clone_size: once
cdr3_length: 13
j_call: TRBJ1-2
d_call: TRBD1
v_call: TRBV10-3
cdr3_aa: CAISATGGYGYTF
cdr3_nt: TGTGCCATCAGTGCAACAGGGGGCTATGGCTACACCTTC

clone_size: -
cdr3_length: 15
j_call: TRBJ2-7
d_call: -
v_call: TRBV11-2
cdr3_aa: CASSLRFGVGYEQYF
cdr3_nt: TGTGCCAGCAGCTTAAGATTTGGTGTCGGGTACGAGCAGTACTTC

clone_size: -
cdr3_length: 13
j_call: TRBJ1-2
d_call: -
v_call: TRBV30
cdr3_aa: CAWNIKRSYGYTF
cdr3_nt: TGTGCCTGGAATATAAAGAGATCTTATGGCTACACCTTC

clone_size: -
cdr3_length: 16
j_call: TRBJ2-5
d_call: TRBD2
v_call: TRBV2
cdr3_aa: CASSKGLAMSPETQYF
cdr3_nt: TGTGCCAGCAGTAAAGGACTAGCAATGAGTCCAGAGACCCAGTACTTC

clone_size: -
cdr3_length: 16
j_call: TRBJ2-5
d_call: TRBD2
v_call: TRBV2
cdr3_aa: CASSGGLAGGQQTQYF
cdr3_nt: TGTGCCAGCAGTGGGGGACTAGCGGGAGGGCAGCAGACCCAGTACTTC

clone_size: -
cdr3_length: 16
j_call: TRBJ2-3
d_call: -
v_call: TRBV5-1
cdr3_aa: CASSLEWGASTDTQYF
cdr3_nt: TGCGCCAGCAGCTTGGAATGGGGCGCTAGCACAGATACGCAGTATTTT

clone_size: few
cdr3_length: 15
j_call: TRBJ1-2
d_call: -
v_call: TRBV2
cdr3_aa: CASKMTETGSYGYTF
cdr3_nt: TGTGCCAGCAAAATGACGGAGACGGGATCCTATGGCTACACCTTC

clone_size: -
cdr3_length: 18
j_call: TRBJ2-7
d_call: TRBD2
v_call: TRBV19
cdr3_aa: CASRRVGAGAYLGDEQYF
cdr3_nt: TGTGCCAGTAGGAGAGTGGGAGCGGGAGCTTACTTGGGGGACGAGCAGTACTTC

clone_size: -
cdr3_length: 14
j_call: TRBJ2-1
d_call: -
v_call: TRBV5-1
cdr3_aa: CASSLVVSGIEQFF
cdr3_nt: TGCGCCAGCAGCTTGGTTGTTTCGGGAATCGAGCAGTTCTTC

clone_size: -
cdr3_length: 16
j_call: TRBJ2-3
d_call: TRBD1
v_call: TRBV7-9
cdr3_aa: CASSLGLDRGSDTQYF
cdr3_nt: TGTGCCAGCAGCTTAGGTCTGGACAGGGGGTCTGATACGCAGTATTTT

clone_size: -
cdr3_length: 15
j_call: TRBJ1-3
d_call: -
v_call: TRBV9
cdr3_aa: CASSVETDSGNTIYF
cdr3_nt: TGTGCCAGCAGCGTAGAGACAGACTCTGGAAACACCATATATTTT

clone_size: -
cdr3_length: 14
j_call: TRBJ1-1
d_call: -
v_call: TRBV19
cdr3_aa: CASSILGANTEAFF
cdr3_nt: TGTGCCAGTAGTATTTTGGGAGCAAACACTGAAGCTTTCTTT

clone_size: -
cdr3_length: 16
j_call: TRBJ2-3
d_call: TRBD2
v_call: TRBV4-1
cdr3_aa: CASSQDPGRRADTQYF
cdr3_nt: TGCGCCAGCAGCCAAGATCCCGGGAGGAGGGCAGATACGCAGTATTTT

clone_size: -
cdr3_length: 11
j_call: TRBJ2-1
d_call: TRBD2
v_call: TRBV30
cdr3_aa: CAGGRLNEQFF
cdr3_nt: TGTGCGGGCGGGAGATTGAATGAGCAGTTCTTC

clone_size: -
cdr3_length: 14
j_call: TRBJ2-3
d_call: -
v_call: TRBV28
cdr3_aa: CASSPPGNTDTQYF
cdr3_nt: TGTGCCAGCAGCCCCCCGGGGAACACAGATACGCAGTATTTT

clone_size: -
cdr3_length: 16
j_call: TRBJ2-5
d_call: TRBD2
v_call: TRBV18
cdr3_aa: CASSPGTRTGQETQYF
cdr3_nt: TGTGCCAGCTCACCGGGGACTAGAACGGGTCAAGAGACCCAGTACTTC

clone_size: -
cdr3_length: 13
j_call: TRBJ2-5
d_call: TRBD1
v_call: TRBV19
cdr3_aa: CASRMTGAETQYF
cdr3_nt: TGTGCCAGTAGGATGACAGGGGCCGAGACCCAGTACTTC

clone_size: -
cdr3_length: 15
j_call: TRBJ1-5
d_call: -
v_call: TRBV6-5
cdr3_aa: CASKPGQRLNQPQHF
cdr3_nt: TGTGCCAGCAAACCAGGGCAACGTTTAAATCAGCCCCAGCATTTT

clone_size: once
cdr3_length: 16
j_call: TRBJ2-5
d_call: TRBD2
v_call: TRBV2
cdr3_aa: CASRPLGLAGGETQYF
cdr3_nt: TGTGCCAGCAGGCCTCTGGGGCTAGCGGGAGGAGAGACCCAGTACTTC

clone_size: few
cdr3_length: 15
j_call: TRBJ1-5
d_call: -
v_call: TRBV27
cdr3_aa: CASSLSSLSDQPQHF
cdr3_nt: TGTGCCAGCAGTTTATCTTCTTTATCTGATCAGCCCCAGCATTTT

clone_size: -
cdr3_length: 17
j_call: TRBJ1-5
d_call: -
v_call: TRBV21-1
cdr3_aa: CASRGALATWHHQPQHF
cdr3_nt: TGTGCCAGCAGGGGGGCCTTAGCTACATGGCATCATCAGCCCCAGCATTTT

clone_size: -
cdr3_length: 15
j_call: TRBJ2-2
d_call: -
v_call: TRBV9
cdr3_aa: CASSVAGTNTGELFF
cdr3_nt: TGTGCCAGCAGCGTAGCCGGGACAAACACCGGGGAGCTGTTTTTT

clone_size: -
cdr3_length: 15
j_call: TRBJ2-2
d_call: TRBD1
v_call: TRBV5-1
cdr3_aa: CASSAGTGNTGELFF
cdr3_nt: TGCGCCAGCAGCGCCGGGACAGGGAACACCGGGGAGCTGTTTTTT

clone_size: once
cdr3_length: 14
j_call: TRBJ2-1
d_call: TRBD1
v_call: TRBV7-3
cdr3_aa: CASSPTGPYGEQFF
cdr3_nt: TGTGCCAGCAGCCCGACAGGGCCTTATGGTGAGCAGTTCTTC

clone_size: -
cdr3_length: 15
j_call: TRBJ1-5
d_call: -
v_call: TRBV19
cdr3_aa: CASSIHRISNQPQHF
cdr3_nt: TGTGCCAGTAGTATTCATAGAATTAGCAATCAGCCCCAGCATTTT

clone_size: -
cdr3_length: 19
j_call: TRBJ2-1
d_call: -
v_call: TRBV21-1
cdr3_aa: CASSKESASGRRVYNEQFF
cdr3_nt: TGTGCCAGCAGCAAAGAATCAGCTAGCGGGAGGAGGGTTTACAATGAGCAGTTCTTC

clone_size: once
cdr3_length: 18
j_call: TRBJ2-3
d_call: TRBD2
v_call: TRBV11-2
cdr3_aa: CASSRRPSGRGSTDTQYF
cdr3_nt: TGTGCCAGCAGCCGAAGGCCTAGCGGGAGAGGAAGCACAGATACGCAGTATTTT

clone_size: -
cdr3_length: 13
j_call: TRBJ2-7
d_call: TRBD1
v_call: TRBV10-3
cdr3_aa: CAIGGQTTYEQYF
cdr3_nt: TGTGCCATCGGGGGACAGACCACCTACGAGCAGTACTTC

clone_size: -
cdr3_length: 19
j_call: TRBJ1-6
d_call: TRBD1
v_call: TRBV5-1
cdr3_aa: CASSLAIQLTGGSNSPPHF
cdr3_nt: TGCGCCAGCAGCTTGGCCATACAGTTGACAGGGGGAAGTAATTCACCCCCCCACTTT

clone_size: -
cdr3_length: 13
j_call: TRBJ2-7
d_call: -
v_call: TRBV29-1
cdr3_aa: CSVDSGKAYEQYF
cdr3_nt: TGCAGCGTTGATTCCGGAAAAGCCTACGAGCAGTACTTC

clone_size: -
cdr3_length: 14
j_call: TRBJ1-2
d_call: -
v_call: TRBV5-8
cdr3_aa: CASSLWGVDYGYTF
cdr3_nt: TGTGCCAGCAGCTTGTGGGGGGTGGACTATGGCTACACCTTC

clone_size: -
cdr3_length: 16
j_call: TRBJ1-3
d_call: -
v_call: TRBV15
cdr3_aa: CATSRDGARSGNTIYF
cdr3_nt: TGTGCCACCAGCAGAGATGGGGCACGCTCTGGAAACACCATATATTTT

clone_size: -
cdr3_length: 19
j_call: TRBJ2-1
d_call: TRBD2
v_call: TRBV4-1
cdr3_aa: CASSQDHGLAVSSYNEQFF
cdr3_nt: TGCGCCAGCAGCCAAGATCACGGACTAGCGGTTAGCTCCTACAATGAGCAGTTCTTC

clone_size: -
cdr3_length: 14
j_call: TRBJ2-1
d_call: -
v_call: TRBV10-1
cdr3_aa: CASIQQAFNNEQFF
cdr3_nt: TGCGCCAGCATCCAGCAAGCCTTTAACAATGAGCAGTTCTTC

clone_size: -
cdr3_length: 14
j_call: TRBJ1-3
d_call: -
v_call: TRBV5-6
cdr3_aa: CASSSGYSGNTIYF
cdr3_nt: TGTGCCAGCAGCTCCGGGTACTCTGGAAACACCATATATTTT

clone_size: -
cdr3_length: 17
j_call: TRBJ1-2
d_call: -
v_call: TRBV12-2
cdr3_aa: CASRDLLAPRKTYGYTF
cdr3_nt: TGTGCAAGTCGCGACCTTCTGGCTCCACGAAAGACCTATGGCTACACCTTC

clone_size: -
cdr3_length: 16
j_call: TRBJ1-2
d_call: -
v_call: TRBV5-3
cdr3_aa: CARRRGVVRKIYGYTF
cdr3_nt: TGTGCCAGACGGCGGGGAGTGGTGAGAAAGATCTATGGCTACACCTTC

clone_size: -
cdr3_length: 11
j_call: TRBJ2-3
d_call: -
v_call: TRBV11-2
cdr3_aa: CVSSPGVPQYF
cdr3_nt: TGTGTCAGCAGCCCAGGGGTTCCGCAGTATTTT

clone_size: -
cdr3_length: 14
j_call: TRBJ2-7
d_call: TRBD1
v_call: TRBV11-3
cdr3_aa: CASSVGQGAYEQYF
cdr3_nt: TGTGCCAGCAGCGTAGGACAGGGAGCCTACGAGCAGTACTTC

clone_size: -
cdr3_length: 19
j_call: TRBJ2-4
d_call: TRBD2
v_call: TRBV7-2
cdr3_aa: CASSLAPGLAGGTKNIQYF
cdr3_nt: TGTGCCAGCAGCTTAGCACCGGGACTAGCGGGAGGAACCAAAAACATTCAGTACTTC

clone_size: -
cdr3_length: 12
j_call: TRBJ1-6
d_call: -
v_call: TRBV30
cdr3_aa: CAWSSYNSPLHF
cdr3_nt: TGTGCCTGGAGCTCCTATAATTCACCCCTCCACTTT

clone_size: -
cdr3_length: 15
j_call: TRBJ2-5
d_call: TRBD1
v_call: TRBV18
cdr3_aa: CASSPRQGAVETQYF
cdr3_nt: TGTGCCAGCTCACCCAGACAGGGGGCTGTGGAGACCCAGTACTTC